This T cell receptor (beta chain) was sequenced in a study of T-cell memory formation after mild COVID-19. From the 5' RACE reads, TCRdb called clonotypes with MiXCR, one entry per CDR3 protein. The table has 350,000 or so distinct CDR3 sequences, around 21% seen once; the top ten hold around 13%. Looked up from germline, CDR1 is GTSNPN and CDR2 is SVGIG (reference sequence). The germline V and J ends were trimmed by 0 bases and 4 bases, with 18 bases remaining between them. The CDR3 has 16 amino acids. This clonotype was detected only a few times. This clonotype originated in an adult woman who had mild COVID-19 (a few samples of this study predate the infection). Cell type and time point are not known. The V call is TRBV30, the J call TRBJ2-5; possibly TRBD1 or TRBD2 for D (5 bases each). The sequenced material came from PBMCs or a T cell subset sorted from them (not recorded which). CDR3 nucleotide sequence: TGTGCCTGGAGTGTACGGGGCGGACTTCTCTCAGAGACCCAGTACTTC. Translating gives CAWSVRGGLLSETQYF.